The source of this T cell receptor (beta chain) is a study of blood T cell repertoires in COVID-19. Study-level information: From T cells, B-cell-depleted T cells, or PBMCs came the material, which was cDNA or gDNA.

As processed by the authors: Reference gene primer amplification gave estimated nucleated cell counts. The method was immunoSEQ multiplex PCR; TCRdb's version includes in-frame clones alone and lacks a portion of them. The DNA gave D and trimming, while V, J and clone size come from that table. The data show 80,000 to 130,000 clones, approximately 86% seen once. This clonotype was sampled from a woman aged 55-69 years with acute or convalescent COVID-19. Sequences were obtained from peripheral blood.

The CDR3 loop is CASSTGGSYNEQFF. The CDR3 nucleotides are TGTGCCAGCAGTACGGGAGGATCCTACAATGAGCAGTTCTTC. The chain is built from TRBV6-5 and TRBJ2-1; 7 bases agree with TRBD2. CDR3 length equals 14 residues. V shed 5 bases and J 1 base; nucleotides not matched to a gene: 2. Per the germline V gene, CDR1 is MNHEY and CDR2 is SVGAGI.